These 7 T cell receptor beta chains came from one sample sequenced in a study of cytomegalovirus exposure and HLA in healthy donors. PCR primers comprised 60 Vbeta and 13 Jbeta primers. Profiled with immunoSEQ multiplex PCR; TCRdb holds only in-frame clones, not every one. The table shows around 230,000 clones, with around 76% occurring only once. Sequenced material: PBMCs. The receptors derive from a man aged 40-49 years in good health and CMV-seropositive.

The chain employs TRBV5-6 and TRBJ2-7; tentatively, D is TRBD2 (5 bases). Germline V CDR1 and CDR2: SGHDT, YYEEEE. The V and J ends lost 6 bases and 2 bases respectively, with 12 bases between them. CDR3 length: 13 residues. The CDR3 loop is CASTRTGAYEQYV. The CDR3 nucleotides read TGTGCCAGCACCAGGACTGGAGCCTACGAGCAGTACGTC.

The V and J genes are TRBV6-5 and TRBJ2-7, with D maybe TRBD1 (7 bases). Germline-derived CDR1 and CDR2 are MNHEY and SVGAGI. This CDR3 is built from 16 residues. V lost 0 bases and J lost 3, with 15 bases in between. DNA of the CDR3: TGTGCCAGCAGTTACTCTTCCCAGGGGGGACTCTACGAGCAGTACTTC. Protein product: CASSYSSQGGLYEQYF.

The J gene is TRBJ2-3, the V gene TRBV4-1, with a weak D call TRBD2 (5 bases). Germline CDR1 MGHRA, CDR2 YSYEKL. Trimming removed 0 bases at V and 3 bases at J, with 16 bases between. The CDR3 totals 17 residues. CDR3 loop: CASSQDLFSRGTDTQYF. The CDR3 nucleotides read TGCGCCAGCAGCCAAGATCTCTTCAGTCGGGGAACAGATACGCAGTATTTT.

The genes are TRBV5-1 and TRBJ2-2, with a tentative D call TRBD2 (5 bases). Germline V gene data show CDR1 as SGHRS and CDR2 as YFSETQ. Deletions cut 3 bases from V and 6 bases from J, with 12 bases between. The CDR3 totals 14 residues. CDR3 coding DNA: TGCGCCAGCAGCTCCGGTGGGAGCTCCGGGGAGCTGTTTTTT. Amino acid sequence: CASSSGGSSGELFF.

In DNA, the CDR3 is TGTGCTAGTGGTTTGCTACTAGCGGGAGTTGGCACAGATACGCAGTATTTT. Amino acids: CASGLLLAGVGTDTQYF. The chain combines TRBV12-5 with TRBJ2-3; TRBD2 matches 11 bases. V was pared by 2 bases and J by 1 base, with 5 bases of the junction left unmatched. From germline, CDR1 is LGHNT and CDR2 FRNRAP. There are 17 residues in the CDR3.

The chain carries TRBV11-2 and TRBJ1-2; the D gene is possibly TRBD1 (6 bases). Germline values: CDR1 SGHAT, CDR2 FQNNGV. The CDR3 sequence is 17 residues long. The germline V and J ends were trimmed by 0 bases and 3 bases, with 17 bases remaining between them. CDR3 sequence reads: CASSLDGAGAAYYGYTF. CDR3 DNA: TGTGCCAGCAGCTTAGATGGGGCAGGGGCCGCCTACTATGGCTACACCTTC.

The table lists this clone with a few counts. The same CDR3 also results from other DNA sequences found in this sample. CDR3 loop: CASTGGETQYF. The CDR3 coding sequence is TGTGCCAGCACCGGAGGGGAGACCCAGTACTTC. The J gene is TRBJ2-5, the V gene TRBV6-6, with D perhaps TRBD2 (6 bases). This CDR3 comprises 11 residues. In germline, CDR1 is MNHNY, CDR2 SVGAGI (reference sequence). V was cut by 7 bases and J by 5 bases, with 8 bases left in between.